The 25 T cell receptor beta chains presented below share a single source sample, sequenced in a study of blood T cell repertoires in COVID-19. Repertoires were generated with immunoSEQ multiplex PCR, while TCRdb's copy carries only in-frame clones and drops some. The repertoire holds around 78,000 clones, with roughly 88% as singletons. Sequencing used peripheral blood. The receptors here all came from a man aged 45 to 65 with active COVID-19.

The V gene is TRBV6-5, the J gene TRBJ2-7; 10 nucleotides match TRBD2. Germline CDR1 MNHEY, CDR2 SVGAGI. V dropped 2 bases and J dropped 6; count of bases not matched to a gene: 7. This CDR3 spans 15 amino acids. Here the CDR3 DNA reads TGTGCCAGCAGTTACGCTCTAGCGGGAGTGGGCGAGCAGTACTTC. It codes for CASSYALAGVGEQYF.

The CDR3 here is CASRFTAVTQYF. CDR3 nucleotides: TGTGCCAGCAGATTTACAGCGGTCACGCAGTATTTT. The chain has TRBV12-3 or TRBV12-4 and TRBJ2-3; D may be TRBD2 (5 bases). CDR3 size: 12 residues. V was pared by 6 bases and J by 9 bases, with 13 bases between.

The chain couples TRBV7-9 to TRBJ1-1; 7 positions agree with TRBD1. The CDR3 contains 13 residues. Trimming removed 5 bases from V and 7 bases from J; junction bases left unmatched: 7. Germline CDR1 is SEHNR and CDR2 is FQNEAQ (reference sequence). CDR3 bases: TGTGCCAGCAGCATGGGGCAGGGGGGTGAAGCTTTCTTT. Protein: CASSMGQGGEAFF.

The chain combines TRBV28 with TRBJ2-1, with D possibly matching TRBD1 (5 bases). In germline, CDR1 is MDHEN, CDR2 SYDVKM. The V and J ends lost 1 base and 4 bases respectively, with 20 bases between them. The CDR3 consists of 18 residues. CDR3: CASSLFPRVRPGYNEQFF. In DNA, the CDR3 is TGTGCCAGCAGTTTATTCCCCAGGGTCAGGCCCGGTTACAATGAGCAGTTCTTC.

The chain carries TRBV28 and TRBJ1-1; TRBD1 is a possible D gene (6 bases). This CDR3 region has 15 residues. The germline V gene encodes CDR1 MDHEN and CDR2 SYDVKM. Deletions cut 5 bases from V and 0 bases from J, with 13 bases between. The CDR3: CASSPRDIVNTEAFF. The CDR3 DNA reads TGTGCCAGCAGTCCCCGGGACATAGTGAACACTGAAGCTTTCTTT.

This clone has only a few counts. The chain employs TRBV18 and TRBJ1-2, with 7 bases fitting TRBD1. CDR3 length: 15 amino acids. Germline V CDR1 and CDR2: KGHSH, LQKENI. The V and J ends lost 3 bases and 8 bases, in that order; junction bases with no gene match: 12. The CDR3 is CASSPGTAPQSGYTF. The CDR3 nucleotides read TGTGCCAGCTCACCTGGGACAGCTCCACAAAGCGGCTACACCTTC.

The rearrangement uses TRBV14 and TRBJ1-1; 11 bases map to TRBD1. Germline V gives CDR1 SGHDN, CDR2 FVKESK. The J segment lost 3 bases and the V segment lost 4 bases, leaving 16 bases of the junction unmatched. CDR3 length: 19 residues. Here the CDR3 DNA reads TGTGCCAGCAGCCCCCGGGGTGGGACAGGGGGGCCCCCGGACACTGAAGCTTTCTTT. Protein sequence: CASSPRGGTGGPPDTEAFF.

This chain uses TRBV14 with TRBJ1-2, with unresolved D. This CDR3 comprises 13 residues. Germline CDR1 and CDR2: SGHDN and FVKESK. V gave up 0 bases and J gave up 8 bases, with 10 bases separating them. CDR3 DNA sequence: TGTGCCAGCAGCCAAGATTCGGTGGTAGGCTACACCTTC. Its protein product is CASSQDSVVGYTF.

This clone was seen more than once but under ten times. The chain uses TRBV28 and TRBJ1-5; the match to TRBD1 covers 8 bases. With V trimmed by 8 bases and J by 2 bases, 8 bases remained unmatched. Germline V lookup: CDR1 MDHEN, CDR2 SYDVKM. The CDR3 totals 15 residues. The CDR3 is CASRTTGEGNQPQHF. The CDR3 DNA reads as TGTGCCAGCCGCACGACAGGGGAAGGCAATCAGCCCCAGCATTTT.

V usage is TRBV30 and J usage is TRBJ1-4, with TRBD1 matching over 7 bases. This CDR3 region has 13 residues. Germline V gene lookup returns CDR1 GTSNPN and CDR2 SVGIG (reference sequence). Germline trimming cut 2 bases from V and 8 bases from J; bases unmatched to any gene: 5. The CDR3, as DNA: TGTGCCTGGAGTCCAGGGGGAAGGGAAAAACTGTTTTTT. Its translation is CAWSPGGREKLFF. The full variable domain, rest sourced from reference TRBV30 and TRBJ1-4, is SQTIHQWPATLVQPVGSPLSLECTVEGTSNPNLYWYRQAAGRGLQLLFYSVGIGQISSEVPQNLSASRPQDRQFILSSKKLLLSDSGFYLCAWSPGGREKLFFGSGTQLSVL.

J is TRBJ2-2 and V is TRBV7-2; a weak D match, TRBD2 (5 bases). V lost 5 bases and J 0 bases, leaving 13 bases between the germline ends. The CDR3 is 16 residues long. Germline V gene data show CDR1 as SGHTA and CDR2 as FQGNSA. The CDR3 DNA follows: TGTGCCAGCAGCCAATTCCGGGATCCGAACACCGGGGAGCTGTTTTTT. Translation gives CASSQFRDPNTGELFF.

The chain employs TRBV27 and TRBJ2-7; 7 positions match TRBD2. In germline, CDR1 is MNHEY, CDR2 SMNVEV (reference sequence). V lost 3 bases, J lost 4 bases, and 6 bases stayed unmatched. This CDR3 is built from 14 residues. CDR3 residues: CASSLRRESYEQYF. The CDR3 nucleotides read TGTGCCAGCAGTTTGCGGCGGGAGTCGTACGAGCAGTACTTC.

This sequence joins TRBV7-8 and TRBJ2-5, with D perhaps matching TRBD1 (5 bases). Between the trimmed V and J ends, which lost 1 base and 5 bases, there was a span of 11 bases. The CDR3 length is 14 residues. Germline V gene data show CDR1 as SGHVS and CDR2 as FQNEAQ. CDR3 amino acids: CASSLGPGPETQYF. In DNA form, the CDR3 reads TGTGCCAGCAGCTTAGGGCCAGGGCCCGAGACCCAGTACTTC.

This clone was observed once. CDR3 sequence (DNA): TGTGCCAGCAGCTTAGCTCACAGCTCCTACGAGCAGTACTTC. Residues: CASSLAHSSYEQYF. The chain is built from TRBV7-9 and TRBJ2-7; D is unclear. Trimming removed 0 bases at V and 0 bases at J, with 6 bases between. In germline, CDR1 is SEHNR, CDR2 FQNEAQ (reference sequence). The CDR3 is 14 amino acids.

The chain combines TRBV6-2 or TRBV6-3 with TRBJ1-5, with 8 nucleotides matching TRBD1. From germline, CDR1 is MNHEY and CDR2 SVGEGT. V lost 5 bases to trimming and J lost 13 bases; unmatched junction nucleotides: 10. This CDR3 contains 13 residues. The CDR3 region is CASSDRGRVSQHF. The CDR3 bases are TGTGCCAGCAGTGACAGGGGCCGGGTGTCACAGCATTTT.

This rearrangement joins TRBV7-2 to TRBJ1-5; maybe TRBD1 (5 bases). The CDR3 is 14 amino acids. V was cut by 4 bases and J by 6 bases, with 13 bases left in between. The germline gives CDR1 SGHTA, CDR2 FQGNSA. The CDR3 is CASSYDRRSQPQHF. CDR3 DNA: TGTGCCAGCAGCTATGACAGACGGAGTCAGCCCCAGCATTTT.

The chain recombines TRBV7-9 with TRBJ1-5; unclear D gene. The CDR3 sequence is 13 residues long. Germline V gene sequence: CDR1 SEHNR, CDR2 FQNEAQ (reference sequence). Trimming left V 5 bases short and J 4 bases short, with 9 bases between. CDR3 nucleotide sequence: TGTGCCAGCAGCCTGGACTGGAATCAGCCCCAGCATTTT. Protein product: CASSLDWNQPQHF.

The chain is built from TRBV28 and TRBJ1-2; D is possibly TRBD1 (5 bases). This CDR3 has 15 residues. Germline V gene sequence: CDR1 MDHEN, CDR2 SYDVKM. V dropped 5 bases and J dropped 4 bases, with 17 bases sitting between them. The CDR3 region has the DNA TGTGCCAGCAGTCCCCTGGGGGAGGGGACCTATGGCTACACCTTC. Its translation: CASSPLGEGTYGYTF.

This clone appeared a single time. This rearrangement joins TRBV7-9 to TRBJ2-5; 9 bases line up with TRBD2. The CDR3 length is 19 residues. Trimming at V came to 5 bases and at J to 0 bases, leaving 16 bases not matched to a gene. Germline-derived CDR1 and CDR2 are SEHNR and FQNEAQ (reference sequence). This CDR3 is CASSPRVAGGISYQETQYF. CDR3 bases: TGTGCCAGCAGCCCAAGGGTGGCGGGGGGGATCTCCTACCAAGAGACCCAGTACTTC.

This clone appeared a few times. The chain couples TRBV27 to TRBJ1-3; 8 bases map to TRBD1. J was trimmed by 0 bases and V by 1 base; bases with no gene match: 5. This CDR3 spans 17 amino acids. The V gene's germline CDR1 is MNHEY and CDR2 SMNVEV (reference sequence). The CDR3 coding sequence is TGTGCCAGCAGTTTATTGGCAGGGGGCCTCTCTGGAAACACCATATATTTT. Its protein product is CASSLLAGGLSGNTIYF.

The chain has TRBV9 and TRBJ2-1, with D possibly matching TRBD2 (5 bases). CDR1 and CDR2 from the germline V gene are SGDLS and YYNGEE. CDR3 size: 13 residues. The V end was cut by 7 bases, the J end by 2 bases, with 10 bases between. This CDR3 reads CASGSSPYNEQFF. Here the CDR3 DNA reads TGTGCCAGCGGGAGTAGCCCCTACAATGAGCAGTTCTTC.

The count of this clone is one. The rearrangement uses TRBV18 and TRBJ1-6; a possible D gene is TRBD1 (5 bases). The CDR3 spans 14 residues. Trimming shortened V by 3 bases and J by 5 bases, and 8 bases separated the two germline ends. The germline V gene has CDR1 KGHSH and CDR2 LQKENI. The CDR3 protein is CASSPDSDNSPLHF. In DNA form, the CDR3 reads TGTGCCAGCTCACCCGACAGCGATAATTCACCCCTCCACTTT.

The rearrangement links TRBV6-5 to TRBJ1-1; D possibly corresponds to TRBD1 (5 bases). This CDR3 spans 15 amino acids. The germline V gene encodes CDR1 MNHEY and CDR2 SVGAGI. V lost 7 bases, J lost 2 bases, and 17 bases lay in between. The CDR3 nucleotides read TGTGCCAGCACTCGAGGGAGGGGACCAAACACTGAAGCTTTCTTT. The encoded protein is CASTRGRGPNTEAFF.

V usage is TRBV5-6 and J usage is TRBJ1-1; TRBD1 might be the D (5 bases). Germline CDR1 is SGHDT and CDR2 is YYEEEE. The germline V and J ends were trimmed by 3 bases and 4 bases, with 7 bases remaining between them. There are 12 residues in the CDR3. CDR3 bases: TGTGCCAGCAGCTCGGGGGGCACTGAAGCTTTCTTT. It codes for CASSSGGTEAFF.

The chain couples TRBV7-2 to TRBJ2-1; TRBD2 matches at 15 bases. Germline CDR1 reads SGHTA; CDR2 reads FQGNSA. Unmatched junction bases numbered 4, after V lost 1 base and J lost 3 bases. This CDR3 has 18 amino acids. The CDR3 DNA sequence: TGTGCCAGCAGCTTAGAGGGGACTAGCGGGAGGTTCTACAATGAGCAGTTCTTC. This translates into CASSLEGTSGRFYNEQFF.